A single sample is the source of the 25 T cell receptor beta chains below, sequenced in a study of blood T cell repertoires in COVID-19. Generated by immunoSEQ multiplex PCR, the TCRdb table keeps only in-frame clones and is missing some. This table has 240,000 or so clones, around 83% appearing once. Sequencing was done on a sample of peripheral blood. The receptors here all came from a woman aged 80 or older with acute or convalescent COVID-19.

This sequence joins TRBV28 and TRBJ1-4; D possibly corresponds to TRBD1 (5 bases). The CDR3 runs 17 residues. Germline V gene sequence: CDR1 MDHEN, CDR2 SYDVKM. The V and J ends lost 3 bases and 10 bases respectively, with 24 bases between them. Here the CDR3 reads CASSLKSRYVGQGKLFF. Here the CDR3 DNA reads TGTGCCAGCAGTTTGAAGAGTAGATACGTGGGCCAGGGAAAACTGTTTTTT.

The chain combines TRBV28 with TRBJ1-4; D remains unclear. The V end lost 8 bases, the J end lost 3 bases, and 13 bases lay between the germline ends. Germline values: CDR1 MDHEN, CDR2 SYDVKM. The CDR3 sequence is 14 residues long. The CDR3 nucleotides read TGTGCCAGCCGCGGTCCTCGGGCTAATGAAAAACTGTTTTTT. Translated, it gives CASRGPRANEKLFF.

The chain combines TRBV24-1 with TRBJ2-7; TRBD1 agrees at 7 bases. CDR3 length: 12 amino acids. Germline CDR1 is KGHDR and CDR2 is SFDVKD. The V and J ends lost 10 bases and 3 bases, in that order; junction bases with no gene match: 5. CDR3 protein: CATSDRIYEQYF. The CDR3 DNA follows: TGTGCCACTTCGGACAGGATCTACGAGCAGTACTTC.

The chain recombines TRBV7-9 with TRBJ1-2, with D possibly matching TRBD1 (6 bases). This CDR3 region has 13 residues. The ends were cut back, 5 bases at V and 6 bases at J, with 13 bases in the middle. Germline V gene data show CDR1 as SEHNR and CDR2 as FQNEAQ (reference sequence). In nucleotides, the CDR3 is TGTGCCAGCAGCCTCACGGACAGTGATGGCTACACCTTC. It encodes CASSLTDSDGYTF.

This chain links TRBV25-1 with TRBJ2-3, with 7 bases aligning to TRBD2. Losses at the gene ends were 1 base for V and 5 bases for J; bases not matched to a gene: 3. The CDR3 loop spans 14 amino acids. CDR1 and CDR2 from the germline V gene are MGHDK and SYGVNS. The CDR3 protein is CASSEWGGKDTQYF. As DNA, the CDR3 is TGTGCCAGCAGTGAATGGGGGGGGAAAGATACGCAGTATTTT.

The chain has TRBV5-1 and TRBJ2-1; D not certain. Per the germline V gene, CDR1 is SGHRS and CDR2 is YFSETQ. The V end lost 2 bases, the J end lost 5 bases, and 17 bases lay between the germline ends. CDR3 length: 16 amino acids. The CDR3 DNA reads TGCGCCAGCAGCTTAGAGAGTTCTGCCCAAAACAATGAGCAGTTCTTC. This encodes CASSLESSAQNNEQFF.

The chain combines TRBV5-5 with TRBJ1-5; D gene ambiguous. The CDR3 runs to 16 residues. Germline CDR1 SGHKS, CDR2 YYEKEE (reference sequence). With 4 bases removed from V and 0 bases from J, the gap between germline ends came to 14 bases. The CDR3: CASSPLGQVSNQPQHF. The CDR3 coding sequence is TGTGCCAGCAGCCCCCTTGGGCAAGTTAGCAATCAGCCCCAGCATTTT. The full variable domain, with the rest looked up from reference TRBV5-5 and TRBJ1-5, is DAGVTQSPTHLIKTRGQQVTLRCSPISGHKSVSWYQQVLGQGPQFIFQYYEKEERGRGNFPDRFSARQFPNYSSELNVNALLLGDSALYLCASSPLGQVSNQPQHFGDGTRLSIL.

This chain joins TRBV6-5 and TRBJ2-7, with D possibly TRBD2 on 6 matching bases. The CDR3 is 14 amino acids. Germline V gene data show CDR1 as MNHEY and CDR2 as SVGAGI. V was shortened by 7 bases and J by 6 bases, with 19 bases between the two germline ends. CDR3 protein: CASIRDSTSSEQYF. In DNA, the CDR3 is TGTGCCAGCATCCGGGACTCTACTTCTTCCGAGCAGTACTTC.

This chain links TRBV5-5 with TRBJ2-7; 7 nucleotides align to TRBD1. With V trimmed by 0 bases and J by 2 bases, 2 bases remained unmatched. This CDR3 is built from 14 residues. CDR1 is SGHKS, CDR2 YYEKEE, per germline (reference sequence). The CDR3 DNA reads as TGTGCCAGCAGCTTGGTAGGGACAGCCTACGAGCAGTACTTC. It translates to CASSLVGTAYEQYF.

This chain joins TRBV29-1 and TRBJ1-1, with no clear D. The germline CDR1 and CDR2 sequences are SQVTM and ANQGSEA. V lost 5 bases and J lost 4, with 14 bases in between. The CDR3 contains 13 residues. For the CDR3, the DNA is TGCAGCGTTCTGCGGGGAAGAGTCACTGAAGCTTTCTTT. The encoded protein is CSVLRGRVTEAFF.

V is TRBV28 and J is TRBJ2-7; D may be TRBD2 (6 bases). The germline V gene encodes CDR1 MDHEN and CDR2 SYDVKM. The length of the CDR3 is 15 residues. Trimming cost V 6 bases and J 1 base, with 16 bases left between them. The CDR3 sequence is CASRPYGGGSYEQYF. As DNA, the CDR3 is TGTGCCAGCAGGCCCTACGGGGGTGGGTCCTACGAGCAGTACTTC. The variable domain in full, completed from reference TRBV28 and TRBJ2-7, reads DVKVTQSSRYLVKRTGEKVFLECVQDMDHENMFWYRQDPGLGLRLIYFSYDVKMKEKGDIPEGYSVSREKKERFSLILESASTNQTSMYLCASRPYGGGSYEQYFGPGTRLTVT.

J is TRBJ1-1 and V is TRBV30, with 9 nucleotides matching TRBD1. J gave up 11 bases and V 1 base, and 8 bases lay outside the gene matches. The CDR3 has 13 amino acids. Germline values: CDR1 GTSNPN, CDR2 SVGIG (reference sequence). CDR3 nucleotide sequence: TGTGCCTGGAGTGGGGGACAGGGCGGCTGGGCTTTCTTT. It translates to CAWSGGQGGWAFF.

The chain recombines TRBV14 with TRBJ2-6, with unresolved D. The germline CDR1 and CDR2 sequences are SGHDN and FVKESK. This CDR3 spans 14 amino acids. V lost 4 bases and J 1 base, leaving 5 bases between the germline ends. The CDR3 loop is CASSPPSGANVLTF. The CDR3 DNA reads as TGTGCCAGCAGCCCCCCTTCTGGGGCCAACGTCCTGACTTTC.

The V gene is TRBV3-1 (or the pseudogene TRBV3-2), the J gene TRBJ2-2; a possible D gene is TRBD2 (6 bases). From germline, CDR1 is LGHDT and CDR2 YNNKEL (reference sequence). Trimming left V 3 bases short and J 5 bases short, with 10 bases between. The CDR3 totals 14 residues. CDR3 region: CASSHRGATGELFF. CDR3 nucleotides: TGTGCCAGCAGCCACCGCGGGGCGACCGGGGAGCTGTTTTTT.

J is TRBJ1-2 and V is TRBV28; no clear D. The CDR3 is made up of 13 amino acids. The V and J ends lost 5 bases and 4 bases respectively, with 11 bases between them. The germline V gene has CDR1 MDHEN and CDR2 SYDVKM. The CDR3 nucleotides are TGTGCCAGCAGTCCCCAGACAAGCTATGGCTACACCTTC. This translates into CASSPQTSYGYTF.

The CDR3 here is CASSQGVGNTIYF. The CDR3 nucleotides are TGCGCCAGCAGCCAGGGGGTTGGAAACACCATATATTTT. The chain carries TRBV5-1 and TRBJ1-3; TRBD1 matches at 7 bases. The CDR3 sequence is 13 residues long. CDR1 and CDR2 (germline): SGHRS, YFSETQ. V was pared by 4 bases and J by 3 bases, with 1 base of the junction left unmatched.

For the CDR3, the DNA is TGTGCCAGCAGCCCACAGGGGGAACGTTACAATGAGCAGTTCTTC. Its protein is CASSPQGERYNEQFF. The V call is TRBV11-1, the J call TRBJ2-1; 8 positions agree with TRBD1. CDR3 length: 15 amino acids. The germline gives CDR1 SGHAT, CDR2 FQDESV (reference sequence). Unmatched junction bases numbered 7, after V lost 5 bases and J lost 4 bases.

The V and J genes are TRBV5-4 and TRBJ1-2, with TRBD1 matching 7 bases. Per germline, CDR1 SGHNT and CDR2 YYREEE (reference sequence). CDR3 length: 14 residues. Trimming removed 0 bases from V and 3 bases from J; junction bases left unmatched: 2. The CDR3 nucleotides are TGTGCCAGCAGCTTGGGCCAGGGGGACTATGGCTACACCTTC. It encodes CASSLGQGDYGYTF.

The rearrangement joins TRBV6-6 to TRBJ1-2; 8 bases map to TRBD1. The germline gives CDR1 MNHNY, CDR2 SVGAGI (reference sequence). Trimming took 2 bases from V and 4 from J; bases not matched to a gene: 3. The CDR3 loop spans 14 amino acids. The CDR3 spells CASSYGTGPYGYTF. CDR3 coding DNA: TGTGCCAGCAGTTACGGGACAGGTCCCTATGGCTACACCTTC.

The chain uses TRBV6-6 and TRBJ1-3; no reliable D call. This CDR3 is 15 amino acids long. In germline, CDR1 is MNHNY, CDR2 SVGAGI (reference sequence). Between the trimmed V and J ends, which lost 2 bases and 0 bases, there was a span of 8 bases. CDR3 nucleotides: TGTGCCAGCAGTTACAAGGCGGCCTCTGGAAACACCATATATTTT. Its translation is CASSYKAASGNTIYF.

The V and J genes are TRBV2 and TRBJ2-1; maybe TRBD1 (5 bases). V shed 4 bases and J shed 1 base, with 8 bases lying between them. The germline CDR1 and CDR2 sequences are SNHLY and FYNNEI. This CDR3 comprises 14 residues. Here the CDR3 DNA reads TGTGCCAGCAGTGCAGGGCCGTCCTACAATGAGCAGTTCTTC. Translated, it gives CASSAGPSYNEQFF.

The genes are TRBV6-5 and TRBJ2-7; no clear D gene. CDR1 MNHEY and CDR2 SVGAGI come from the germline V gene. This CDR3 spans 16 amino acids. V gave up 2 bases and J gave up 0 bases, with 14 bases separating them. CDR3 sequence reads: CASSYEGIAGSYEQYF. Written as DNA, the CDR3 is TGTGCCAGCAGTTACGAAGGAATTGCAGGCTCCTACGAGCAGTACTTC.

The chain has TRBV2 and TRBJ1-5, with 8 bases fitting TRBD1. The CDR3 covers 15 residues. V was pared by 6 bases and J by 0 bases, with 4 bases of the junction left unmatched. Germline-derived CDR1 and CDR2 are SNHLY and FYNNEI. The CDR3 here is CASSQGQDSNQPQHF. The CDR3 coding sequence is TGTGCCAGCAGCCAGGGACAGGATAGCAATCAGCCCCAGCATTTT.

This chain connects TRBV19 to TRBJ1-4, with a possible D match to TRBD1 (5 bases). Trimming stripped 5 bases from V and 4 bases from J, with 17 bases between. This CDR3 spans 16 amino acids. Per the germline V gene, CDR1 is LNHDA and CDR2 is SQIVND (reference sequence). Here the CDR3 reads CASSPLQGARNEKLFF. CDR3 coding DNA: TGTGCCAGTAGTCCTCTCCAGGGTGCCCGTAATGAAAAACTGTTTTTT.

The chain combines TRBV20-1 with TRBJ1-1; no reliable D call. CDR1 is DFQATT and CDR2 is SNEGSKA in the germline V gene (reference sequence). V gave up 3 bases and J gave up 6 bases, with 11 bases separating them. The CDR3 is made up of 12 amino acids. The CDR3 bases are TGCAGTGCTAGTCAGTCCACCGCTGAAGCTTTCTTT. It translates to CSASQSTAEAFF.